The T cell receptor (beta chain) under discussion was sequenced for a study of human T cells and chemical hapten exposure. Study-level background: All patients underwent weekly scalp dosing with diphenylcyclopropenone for the full approximately 25-week study.

Specified time point: patch test 1, 2 weeks after DPC sensitization. Treatment of the sample: therapeutic diphenylcyclopropenone sensitization with weekly scalp DPC. Whole blood that had not been fractionated was the source of extracted total RNA. The germline V and J ends were trimmed by 1 base and 4 bases, with 13 bases remaining between them. Germline lookup yields CDR1 LGHDT and CDR2 YNNKEL (reference sequence). The CDR3 contains 15 residues. Study observations and caveats: Alopecia affected the donors, so their immune response may differ from healthy people's. Among TCRs, those above 1 in 1000 frequency were unaffected by DPC sensitization.

As for this clonotype: The antigen is unknown.

TCRdb re-analysed the RACE reads in MiXCR, keeping a single row per CDR3 protein. The sample records under 60,000 distinct CDR3 sequences, more than 9.5% being singletons. The chain has TRBV3-1 and TRBJ1-2; possible D gene TRBD1, 5 bases. The receptor was derived from a woman aged 40 to 50 with alopecia areata. Some clones in this sample may be carry-over from other donors' samples. Sequencing was performed on whole blood, taken in connection with sensitization to the hapten diphenylcyclopropenone (DPC). The CDR3 region is CASSQGGATGYGYTF. The CDR3 nucleotides read TGTGCCAGCAGCCAAGGTGGGGCGACGGGCTATGGCTACACCTTC.